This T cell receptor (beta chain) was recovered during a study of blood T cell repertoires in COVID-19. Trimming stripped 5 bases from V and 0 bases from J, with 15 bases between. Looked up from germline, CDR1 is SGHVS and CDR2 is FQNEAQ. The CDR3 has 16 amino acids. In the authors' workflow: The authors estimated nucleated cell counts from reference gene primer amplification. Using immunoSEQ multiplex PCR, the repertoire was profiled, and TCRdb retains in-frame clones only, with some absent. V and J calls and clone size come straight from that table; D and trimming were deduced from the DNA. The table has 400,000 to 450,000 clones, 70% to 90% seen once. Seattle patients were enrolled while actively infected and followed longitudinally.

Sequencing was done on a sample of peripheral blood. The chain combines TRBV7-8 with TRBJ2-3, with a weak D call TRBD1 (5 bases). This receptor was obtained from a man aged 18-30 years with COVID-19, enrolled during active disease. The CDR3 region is CASSLRTPTSTDTQYF. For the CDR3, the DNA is TGTGCCAGCAGCCTGAGGACACCGACTAGCACAGATACGCAGTATTTT.